This T cell receptor beta chain is from a study of T cells in Graves' hyperthyroidism and ophthalmopathy. Study findings and constraints: Researchers found most expanded thyroid clonotypes above 0.001 in blood as well.

With 3 bases clipped from V and 9 bases from J, the junction kept 7 bases outside the gene matches. Germline CDR1 reads MDHEN; CDR2 reads SYDVKM. The CDR3 covers 14 residues. Regarding this clonotype: No antigen is known for it.

Researchers took RNA transcripts and amplified the TCR beta CDR3 regions from them. First-round RT-PCR with HTBI primers amplified the TCR CDR3 region. TCRdb reanalysed the multiplex PCR reads using MiXCR and keeps one entry per CDR3 protein. This table holds roughly 500,000 distinct CDR3 sequences, approximately 16% found once. The gene calls are TRBV28 and TRBJ2-1; 8 bases match TRBD1. Sequenced material: blood. This TCR came from a woman aged 25 to 39 with Graves' ophthalmopathy. CDR3 region: CASSFNRGIVEQFF. The CDR3 DNA reads as TGTGCCAGCAGTTTCAACAGGGGGATTGTTGAGCAGTTCTTC.